This T cell receptor beta chain was observed in a study of blood T cell repertoires in COVID-19. Original processing methods: Amplification of reference gene primers provided the estimated nucleated cell counts. Libraries were prepared by immunoSEQ multiplex PCR; TCRdb keeps only in-frame clonotypes and omits some of them. For V, J and clone size, that table is used; D and trimming come from the DNA. Of 200,000 to 250,000 clones in the sample, just under 85% are singletons; the top ten hold more than 6%. This CDR3 has 10 residues. The V gene's germline CDR1 is DFQATT and CDR2 SNEGSKA (reference sequence). Trimming shortened V by 6 bases and J by 7 bases, and 10 bases separated the two germline ends. Remarks on this clone: Other DNA variants within this sample encode the same CDR3.

Sequenced input: peripheral blood. The TCR originated in a woman aged 55-69 years with active or convalescent COVID-19. V and J are TRBV20-1 and TRBJ2-7; perhaps TRBD2 as D (7 bases). The CDR3 nucleotides read TGCAGTGCAGGGGGGGCTGAGCAGTACGTC. It codes for CSAGGAEQYV.